These T cell receptor beta chains were read from a single sample in a study of CD8 T cells in seronegative destructive rheumatoid arthritis. The repertoire was sequenced with immunoSEQ multiplex PCR; TCRdb's copy has only in-frame clones and lacks some. The profile shows 4,000 to 4,500 clones, about 69% of them singletons. Sequencing input: CD8+ T cells from blood. These receptors all stem from a woman between 45 and 75 years old with seronegative destructive rheumatoid arthritis. CDR3s include the opening cysteine and the closing phenylalanine or tryptophan. A D gene is named only where the DNA matches it firmly. The listing skips clone size in some rows; elsewhere it reads once, few, many or a size class.

J: TRBJ2-1
V: TRBV2
D: TRBD2
size: NA
DNA: TGTGCCAGCAGGGGGGAGTGGCGGGGGGGCTGGGAGCAGTTCTTC
CDR3: CASRGEWRGGWEQFF

J: TRBJ2-7
V: TRBV7-9
D: NA
size: NA
DNA: TGTGCCAGCAGCTTAGGGGGGGTCTCCTACGAGCAGTACTTC
CDR3: CASSLGGVSYEQYF

J: TRBJ2-7
V: TRBV6-5
D: NA
size: once
DNA: TGTGCCAGCAGTTACCAGGGAACCGAGCAGTACTTC
CDR3: CASSYQGTEQYF

J: TRBJ2-2
V: TRBV9
D: NA
size: few
DNA: TGTGCCAGCAGCGTAGGCGGGGCCGGGGAGCTGTTTTTT
CDR3: CASSVGGAGELFF

J: TRBJ1-6
V: TRBV27
D: TRBD1
size: NA
DNA: TGTGCCAGCAGTTTATATGGAGGGGGCAATTCACCCCTCCACTTT
CDR3: CASSLYGGGNSPLHF

J: TRBJ2-2
V: TRBV30
D: NA
size: large
DNA: TGTGCCTTGGACAAAACCACGGGGGAGCTGTTTTTT
CDR3: CALDKTTGELFF

J: TRBJ2-2
V: TRBV7-9
D: TRBD2
size: NA
DNA: TGTGCCAGCAGCCCCCGTTCGGGGGGGGTAAACACCGGGGAGCTGTTTTTT
CDR3: CASSPRSGGVNTGELFF

J: TRBJ2-1
V: TRBV7-9
D: TRBD2
size: NA
DNA: TGTGCCAGCAGCCCAGAGCGGGGACCATACAATGAGCAGTTCTTC
CDR3: CASSPERGPYNEQFF

J: TRBJ2-7
V: TRBV6-1
D: NA
size: few
DNA: TGTGCCAGCAGTCCAGCCTCAGGGCCGGTTGAGAAGCAGTACTTC
CDR3: CASSPASGPVEKQYF

J: TRBJ2-6
V: TRBV7-3
D: NA
size: NA
DNA: TGTGCCAGCAGCCCTTCCGGGGGAGCACGAAGGTCTGGGGCCAACGTCCTGACTTTC
CDR3: CASSPSGGARRSGANVLTF

J: TRBJ2-7
V: TRBV27
D: TRBD2
size: NA
DNA: TGTGCCAGCAGTTCCATAGGAGCGGGGGGGCCCCACGAGCAGTACTTC
CDR3: CASSSIGAGGPHEQYF

J: TRBJ1-2
V: TRBV15
D: NA
size: NA
DNA: TGTGCCACCCAGGGTAACGCAGATGGCTACACCTTC
CDR3: CATQGNADGYTF

J: TRBJ2-7
V: TRBV7-9
D: NA
size: NA
DNA: TGTGCCAGCAGCCCACCTCTTGGCCACGAGCAGTACTTC
CDR3: CASSPPLGHEQYF

J: TRBJ2-1
V: TRBV4-1
D: NA
size: NA
DNA: TGCGCCAGCAGCCAAGTAGCCCTAAATGAGCAGTTCTTC
CDR3: CASSQVALNEQFF

J: TRBJ1-1
V: TRBV7-9
D: NA
size: few
DNA: TGTGCCAGCAGCTCCACAGGGATTCTGAACACTGAAGCTTTCTTT
CDR3: CASSSTGILNTEAFF

J: TRBJ2-6
V: TRBV7-9
D: NA
size: NA
DNA: TGTGCCAGCAGCTTTTTCCGTCCGGGGGCCAACGTCCTGACTTTC
CDR3: CASSFFRPGANVLTF

J: TRBJ2-7
V: TRBV7-2
D: NA
size: once
DNA: TGTGCCAGCAGCCCGCAGGCCGAGTCCTACGAGCAGTACTTC
CDR3: CASSPQAESYEQYF

J: TRBJ2-7
V: TRBV21-1
D: NA
size: NA
DNA: TGTGCCAGCAGCACTACGACAGGGCCGAAAAGCTTC
CDR3: CASSTTTGPKSF

J: TRBJ2-7
V: TRBV4-1
D: NA
size: medium-sized
DNA: TGCGCCAGCAGCCAAGCAGGGGCAGCCTACGAGCAGTACTTC
CDR3: CASSQAGAAYEQYF

J: TRBJ2-1
V: TRBV7-3
D: NA
size: NA
DNA: TGTGCCAGCAGCTTTAAGGGAGGGGGTCGTGAACAGTTCTTC
CDR3: CASSFKGGGREQFF

J: TRBJ2-1
V: TRBV2
D: TRBD2
size: NA
DNA: TGTGCCAGCAGGCCTAGCGGGGGGGCTAGGAATGAGCAGTTCTTC
CDR3: CASRPSGGARNEQFF

J: TRBJ2-2
V: TRBV11-2
D: TRBD2
size: once
DNA: TGTGCCAGCAGCGCTCACGGGGGGGCCCGCACCGGGGAGCTGTTTTTT
CDR3: CASSAHGGARTGELFF